Shown below are 14 T cell receptor beta chains from a single sample sequenced in a study of chemoradiotherapy in HPV16-positive cancers (dated by TCRdb to the early 2020s). Libraries were prepared through the immunoSEQ multiplex PCR assay. TCRdb took this table from immuneACCESS and kept in-frame rearrangements with V and J called. Such tables lack part of the clones; where checked against another copy, unresolved V genes explain under half of the gap, and the rest is unexplained. The sample table records about 36,000 clones; over 80% of these occur just once. Approximately 3.7% of the sample is in the top ten clones. The input for sequencing was blood, taken from a patient who underwent chemoradiotherapy. All receptors derive from a human donor with HPV-associated anogenital cancer.

V is TRBV7-2 and J is TRBJ2-7; 8 bases align to TRBD2. CDR3 length equals 16 residues. The V gene end was trimmed by 1 base and the J gene end by 4 bases; junction bases not matched to a gene: 9. The germline CDR1 and CDR2 sequences are SGHTA and FQGNSA. Here the CDR3 reads CASSLGERGPQYEQYF. CDR3 in DNA: TGTGCCAGCAGCTTAGGAGAGCGGGGGCCCCAGTACGAGCAGTACTTC.

The chain recombines TRBV2 with TRBJ2-1; 8 bases match TRBD1. Germline V CDR1 and CDR2: SNHLY, FYNNEI. The V segment lost 8 bases and the J segment 10 bases; nucleotides outside the gene matches: 10. This CDR3 comprises 13 residues. This CDR3 reads CASGTGQFREQFF. The CDR3 DNA reads TGTGCCAGCGGGACAGGTCAATTCCGGGAGCAGTTCTTC.

This chain joins TRBV5-6 and TRBJ1-1; 7 bases agree with TRBD1. The CDR3 runs to 13 residues. J gave up 3 bases and V 4 bases, and 3 bases lay outside the gene matches. From germline, CDR1 is SGHDT and CDR2 YYEEEE. The CDR3 sequence is CASSRDSYTEAFF. CDR3 nucleotides: TGTGCCAGCAGCCGGGACAGCTACACTGAAGCTTTCTTT.

This chain uses TRBV19 with TRBJ1-6; D perhaps matches TRBD1 (5 bases). V lost 7 bases and J 2 bases, leaving 9 bases between the germline ends. This CDR3 is built from 14 residues. Germline CDR1 and CDR2: LNHDA and SQIVND (reference sequence). The CDR3: CASNGTPYNSPLHF. The CDR3 DNA reads TGTGCCAGTAATGGGACCCCCTATAATTCACCCCTCCACTTT.

Worth noting for this clone: Relative to the germline gene, one junction end is altered; a read error may explain this. The chain links TRBV6-1 to TRBJ2-5, with D perhaps TRBD1 (6 bases). Germline V gives CDR1 MNHNS, CDR2 SASEGT. The CDR3 contains 15 residues. CDR3 sequence: CATSKYRGTQETQYF. Written as DNA, the CDR3 is TGTGCCACCAGTAAATATAGGGGGACCCAAGAGACCCAGTACTTC.

The chain employs TRBV21-1 and TRBJ1-1; TRBD1, the table's D call, was not compared with the DNA. TRBV21-1 is designated a pseudogene. There are 17 residues in the CDR3. The CDR3 protein is CASSKKDRGEWNTEAFF. CDR3 nucleotides: TGTGCCAGCAGCAAGAAGGACAGGGGCGAGTGGAACACTGAAGCTTTCTTT.

The sample holds one count of this clone. V usage is TRBV9 and J usage is TRBJ1-2; D may be TRBD1 (5 bases). The CDR3 consists of 15 residues. V was pared by 4 bases and J by 1 base, with 14 bases between. CDR1 and CDR2 (germline): SGDLS, YYNGEE. CDR3 DNA sequence: TGTGCCAGCAGCTCACGGGGCGACCGTAACTATGGCTACACCTTC. Translation: CASSSRGDRNYGYTF.

The CDR3 spells CASSVNRVSYEQYF. CDR3 sequence (DNA): TGTGCCAGCAGCGTTAACAGGGTCTCCTACGAGCAGTACTTC. The chain is built from TRBV7-8 and TRBJ2-7, with a tentative D call TRBD1 (6 bases). The CDR3 contains 14 residues. CDR1 SGHVS and CDR2 FQNEAQ come from the germline V gene. Trimming cost V 5 bases and J 0 bases, with 11 bases left between them.

The chain has TRBV19 and TRBJ1-2; D is perhaps TRBD1 (6 bases). The ends were cut back, 5 bases at V and 4 bases at J, with 11 bases in the middle. The CDR3 extends over 13 amino acids. Germline assignment: CDR1 LNHDA and CDR2 SQIVND (reference sequence). The CDR3 DNA is TGTGCCAGTAGTGCTCAGGGGACCTATGGCTACACCTTC. Its protein is CASSAQGTYGYTF.

V and J are TRBV5-1 and TRBJ2-7, with D maybe TRBD1 (8 bases). The V end lost 2 bases, the J end lost 2 bases, and 14 bases lay between the germline ends. The CDR3 consists of 15 residues. Germline CDR1 reads SGHRS; CDR2 reads YFSETQ. CDR3 nucleotides: TGCGCCAGCAGCTTTACAGGGGGGGGCCCCTACGAGCAGTACTTC. Translated: CASSFTGGGPYEQYF.

The chain couples TRBV15 to TRBJ1-1; 8 bases are shared with TRBD1. CDR3 length: 14 residues. V was pared by 4 bases and J by 10 bases, with 11 bases of the junction left unmatched. Germline V lookup: CDR1 LNHNV, CDR2 YYDKDF (reference sequence). The CDR3 DNA reads as TGTGCCACCAGCACAAGCGACAGGGGCGTCCTAGCTTTCTTT. It is translated as CATSTSDRGVLAFF.

The rearrangement uses TRBV7-8 and TRBJ1-1; 9 bases are shared with TRBD1. The junction had 7 bases not matched to a gene; V was cut back by 0 bases and J by 5 bases. Germline lookup yields CDR1 SGHVS and CDR2 FQNEAQ. This CDR3 comprises 16 residues. The CDR3 DNA sequence: TGTGCCAGCAGCTTAGCCCGTACAGGGGGCCAAACTGAAGCTTTCTTT. It translates to CASSLARTGGQTEAFF.

This chain links TRBV7-6 with TRBJ2-7; 10 positions agree with TRBD1. The CDR3 is 14 residues long. The V gene's germline CDR1 is SGHVS and CDR2 FNYEAQ. J lost 7 bases, V lost 5 bases, and 8 bases had no gene match. The CDR3 DNA reads as TGTGCCAGCAGCCTAGGGACAGGGGCGCGAGAGCAGTACTTC. Its protein product is CASSLGTGAREQYF.

The chain recombines TRBV4-2 with TRBJ2-7, with 8 nucleotides matching TRBD2. Germline CDR1 is LGHNA and CDR2 is YNFKEQ. The ends lost 0 bases at V and 1 base at J; junction bases unmatched: 8. This CDR3 contains 17 residues. The DNA of the CDR3 is TGTGCCAGCAGCCAAGAAATGGTGAGCGGGGGTTCCTACGAGCAGTACTTC. This encodes CASSQEMVSGGSYEQYF.